Listed below are T cell receptor beta chains from one sample, sequenced in a study of PD-1 blockade in classical Hodgkin lymphoma. Repertoires were generated with immunoSEQ multiplex PCR, while TCRdb's copy carries only in-frame clones and drops some. The data hold around 13,000 clones, with 81% observed a single time. This specimen was peripheral blood mononuclear cells (PBMCs), taken at baseline. The receptors come from a human donor with classical Hodgkin lymphoma. CDR3s include the opening cysteine and the closing phenylalanine or tryptophan. D genes are given only for firm matches. The size field is filled for only some rows; it gives once, few, many or a size class.

d_gene: .
abundance: .
v_gene: TRBV7-2
j_gene: TRBJ1-5
CDR3aa: CASSSRRNQPQHF
CDR3nt: TGTGCCAGCAGCTCACGGAGGAATCAGCCCCAGCATTTT

d_gene: .
abundance: .
v_gene: TRBV6-1
j_gene: TRBJ2-5
CDR3aa: CASSENLRRVEGETQYF
CDR3nt: TGTGCCAGCAGTGAAAATCTAAGGAGGGTCGAAGGGGAGACCCAGTACTTC

d_gene: .
abundance: .
v_gene: TRBV20-1
j_gene: TRBJ2-1
CDR3aa: CSAPRSNEQFF
CDR3nt: TGCAGTGCTCCTAGGAGCAATGAGCAGTTCTTC

d_gene: .
abundance: .
v_gene: TRBV5-6
j_gene: TRBJ1-6
CDR3aa: CASSSRRMWDNSPLHF
CDR3nt: TGTGCCAGCAGCTCTCGGAGGATGTGGGATAATTCACCCCTCCACTTT

d_gene: TRBD2
abundance: .
v_gene: TRBV4-2
j_gene: TRBJ2-7
CDR3aa: CASSRSGGVSYEQYF
CDR3nt: TGTGCCAGCAGCCGAAGCGGGGGGGTGTCCTACGAGCAGTACTTC

d_gene: .
abundance: .
v_gene: TRBV29-1
j_gene: TRBJ1-4
CDR3aa: CSVVWGTGGEKLFF
CDR3nt: TGCAGCGTTGTTTGGGGCACGGGGGGCGAAAAACTGTTTTTT

d_gene: .
abundance: .
v_gene: TRBV27
j_gene: TRBJ2-3
CDR3aa: CASSRGVGQISTDTQYF
CDR3nt: TGTGCCAGCAGCAGGGGGGTAGGCCAAATCAGCACAGATACGCAGTATTTT

d_gene: TRBD1
abundance: .
v_gene: TRBV7-3
j_gene: TRBJ1-2
CDR3aa: CASSLGQDYGYTF
CDR3nt: TGTGCCAGCAGCCTCGGACAGGACTATGGCTACACCTTC

d_gene: .
abundance: .
v_gene: TRBV6-5
j_gene: TRBJ2-6
CDR3aa: CASRPGTLGANVLTF
CDR3nt: TGTGCCAGCAGGCCCGGGACCCTCGGGGCCAACGTCCTGACTTTC

d_gene: .
abundance: once
v_gene: TRBV27
j_gene: TRBJ2-5
CDR3aa: CASGGTSSIETQYF
CDR3nt: TGTGCCAGCGGGGGTACTTCCAGTATCGAGACCCAGTACTTC

d_gene: .
abundance: few
v_gene: TRBV5-4
j_gene: TRBJ2-7
CDR3aa: CASSLAGGRFSYEQYF
CDR3nt: TGTGCCAGCAGCTTGGCCGGAGGCAGGTTCTCCTACGAGCAGTACTTC

d_gene: TRBD1
abundance: .
v_gene: TRBV27
j_gene: TRBJ2-3
CDR3aa: CASSSRGRTDTQYF
CDR3nt: TGTGCCAGCAGTTCCAGGGGGCGGACAGATACGCAGTATTTT

d_gene: .
abundance: .
v_gene: TRBV10-3
j_gene: TRBJ1-5
CDR3aa: CAISESREYQPQHF
CDR3nt: TGTGCCATCAGTGAGTCAAGGGAGTACCAGCCCCAGCATTTT

d_gene: TRBD1
abundance: few
v_gene: TRBV7-2
j_gene: TRBJ2-7
CDR3aa: CASSLGYGTGGSEQYF
CDR3nt: TGTGCCAGCAGCTTAGGGTACGGGACAGGGGGTAGCGAGCAGTACTTC

d_gene: .
abundance: .
v_gene: TRBV19
j_gene: TRBJ1-1
CDR3aa: CASSIEGAGNTEAFF
CDR3nt: TGTGCCAGTAGTATAGAGGGGGCAGGAAACACTGAAGCTTTCTTT

d_gene: .
abundance: .
v_gene: TRBV4-1
j_gene: TRBJ1-6
CDR3aa: CASSQDRASPLHF
CDR3nt: TGCGCCAGCAGCCAAGATAGGGCGTCACCCCTCCACTTT

d_gene: TRBD1
abundance: .
v_gene: TRBV6-6
j_gene: TRBJ1-5
CDR3aa: CASSYRTGANQPQHF
CDR3nt: TGTGCCAGCAGTTACAGGACAGGGGCAAATCAGCCCCAGCATTTT

d_gene: TRBD1
abundance: .
v_gene: TRBV2
j_gene: TRBJ1-6
CDR3aa: CARQGADSPLHF
CDR3nt: TGTGCCAGACAGGGGGCCGATTCACCCCTCCACTTT

d_gene: TRBD1
abundance: .
v_gene: TRBV9
j_gene: TRBJ1-6
CDR3aa: CASSEPGTGMRNSPLHF
CDR3nt: TGTGCCAGCAGTGAACCGGGGACAGGGATGCGGAATTCACCCCTCCACTTT

d_gene: .
abundance: .
v_gene: TRBV9
j_gene: TRBJ2-7
CDR3aa: CASSVGSYEQYF
CDR3nt: TGTGCCAGCAGCGTAGGCTCCTACGAGCAGTACTTC

d_gene: .
abundance: .
v_gene: TRBV10-3
j_gene: TRBJ1-1
CDR3aa: CAIGRTPGAFF
CDR3nt: TGTGCCATCGGACGGACTCCCGGGGCTTTCTTT

d_gene: .
abundance: .
v_gene: TRBV20-1
j_gene: TRBJ2-7
CDR3aa: CSASLSYEQYF
CDR3nt: TGCAGTGCTAGTCTTTCCTACGAGCAGTACTTC

d_gene: TRBD2
abundance: .
v_gene: TRBV28
j_gene: TRBJ2-2
CDR3aa: CASSSSPGLGSFPGELFF
CDR3nt: TGTGCCAGCAGTTCCTCCCCGGGACTAGGGTCGTTTCCCGGGGAGCTGTTTTTT

d_gene: .
abundance: .
v_gene: TRBV19
j_gene: TRBJ1-5
CDR3aa: CASSTGDLTGLQHF
CDR3nt: TGTGCCAGTAGTACGGGTGACCTGACGGGCCTACAGCATTTT

d_gene: .
abundance: .
v_gene: TRBV7-9
j_gene: TRBJ2-7
CDR3aa: CASSPTDGSSYEQYF
CDR3nt: TGTGCCAGCAGCCCTACCGACGGATCCTCCTACGAGCAGTACTTC

d_gene: .
abundance: few
v_gene: TRBV4-1
j_gene: TRBJ1-1
CDR3aa: CASSSREVTEAFF
CDR3nt: TGCGCCAGCAGCTCTAGGGAGGTCACTGAAGCTTTCTTT

d_gene: .
abundance: .
v_gene: TRBV19
j_gene: TRBJ2-2
CDR3aa: CASSNRDRNTGELFF
CDR3nt: TGTGCCAGTAGTAACCGGGACCGGAACACCGGGGAGCTGTTTTTT

d_gene: TRBD1
abundance: .
v_gene: TRBV6-5
j_gene: TRBJ2-7
CDR3aa: CASSRTGGGEQYF
CDR3nt: TGTGCCAGCAGTCGGACAGGGGGTGGCGAGCAGTACTTC

d_gene: .
abundance: .
v_gene: TRBV5-1
j_gene: TRBJ2-5
CDR3aa: CASRQDSSRASGYQETQYF
CDR3nt: TGCGCCAGCAGACAGGACAGTTCGCGAGCTAGCGGTTACCAAGAGACCCAGTACTTC

d_gene: TRBD1
abundance: .
v_gene: TRBV6-5
j_gene: TRBJ1-5
CDR3aa: CASSLTGNNQPQHF
CDR3nt: TGTGCCAGCAGCTTGACAGGGAACAATCAGCCCCAGCATTTT

d_gene: TRBD1
abundance: .
v_gene: TRBV28
j_gene: TRBJ1-1
CDR3aa: CASSTSIRGVTEAFF
CDR3nt: TGTGCCAGCAGCACCTCGATCAGGGGGGTAACTGAAGCTTTCTTT

d_gene: TRBD2
abundance: .
v_gene: TRBV2
j_gene: TRBJ2-2
CDR3aa: CASSPRGGGELFF
CDR3nt: TGTGCCAGCAGTCCCCGGGGGGGAGGGGAGCTGTTTTTT

d_gene: .
abundance: .
v_gene: TRBV6-5
j_gene: TRBJ1-6
CDR3aa: CASSRGRDSPLHF
CDR3nt: TGTGCCAGCAGTAGGGGACGGGATTCACCCCTCCACTTT

d_gene: TRBD1
abundance: .
v_gene: TRBV19
j_gene: TRBJ2-5
CDR3aa: CASTRDRGTETQYF
CDR3nt: TGTGCCAGTACCCGGGACAGGGGAACGGAGACCCAGTACTTC

d_gene: .
abundance: .
v_gene: TRBV9
j_gene: TRBJ1-2
CDR3aa: CASSNLPGHLYGYTF
CDR3nt: TGTGCCAGCAGCAACCTCCCGGGACACCTTTATGGCTACACCTTC

d_gene: TRBD1
abundance: .
v_gene: TRBV4-1
j_gene: TRBJ2-7
CDR3aa: CASSLRTGGDYEQYF
CDR3nt: TGCGCCAGCAGTTTAAGGACAGGGGGCGACTACGAGCAGTACTTC

d_gene: .
abundance: medium-sized
v_gene: TRBV19
j_gene: TRBJ2-3
CDR3aa: CASSTRRDLGGTDTQYF
CDR3nt: TGTGCCAGTAGTACCAGAAGGGACTTAGGGGGCACAGATACGCAGTATTTT

d_gene: TRBD1
abundance: .
v_gene: TRBV5-4
j_gene: TRBJ2-1
CDR3aa: CASSWDRNQYNEQFF
CDR3nt: TGTGCCAGCAGCTGGGACAGAAACCAGTACAATGAGCAGTTCTTC

d_gene: TRBD2
abundance: .
v_gene: TRBV14
j_gene: TRBJ2-3
CDR3aa: CASSLGLAGTQYF
CDR3nt: TGTGCCAGCAGCCTAGGACTAGCGGGTACGCAGTATTTT

d_gene: TRBD1
abundance: .
v_gene: TRBV10-2
j_gene: TRBJ1-5
CDR3aa: CASSAIRDSHSNQPQHF
CDR3nt: TGCGCCAGCAGTGCCATCAGGGACAGCCATAGCAATCAGCCCCAGCATTTT

d_gene: .
abundance: few
v_gene: TRBV7-9
j_gene: TRBJ1-3
CDR3aa: CASLRDTIYF
CDR3nt: TGTGCCAGCTTAAGAGACACCATATATTTT

d_gene: .
abundance: .
v_gene: TRBV28
j_gene: TRBJ2-3
CDR3aa: CASSLVAITDTQYF
CDR3nt: TGTGCCAGCAGTTTGGTCGCAATCACAGATACGCAGTATTTT

d_gene: TRBD1
abundance: few
v_gene: TRBV6-1
j_gene: TRBJ2-7
CDR3aa: CASSEARWGQTLFYSYEQYF
CDR3nt: TGTGCCAGCAGTGAAGCGCGGTGGGGACAGACCCTATTTTACTCCTACGAGCAGTACTTC

d_gene: .
abundance: .
v_gene: TRBV18
j_gene: TRBJ2-2
CDR3aa: CASPNGGVNTGELFF
CDR3nt: TGTGCCAGCCCCAACGGGGGCGTTAACACCGGGGAGCTGTTTTTT

d_gene: .
abundance: .
v_gene: TRBV9
j_gene: TRBJ1-2
CDR3aa: CASSAQNTGNGYTF
CDR3nt: TGTGCCAGCAGCGCACAGAATACAGGGAATGGCTACACCTTC

d_gene: .
abundance: few
v_gene: TRBV9
j_gene: TRBJ1-5
CDR3aa: CASSGGRGDQPQHF
CDR3nt: TGTGCCAGCAGCGGAGGAAGGGGGGATCAGCCCCAGCATTTT

d_gene: .
abundance: once
v_gene: TRBV4-1
j_gene: TRBJ1-5
CDR3aa: CASSQGGTMNQPQHF
CDR3nt: TGCGCCAGCAGCCAAGGGGGGACCATGAATCAGCCCCAGCATTTT

d_gene: TRBD2
abundance: .
v_gene: TRBV5-6
j_gene: TRBJ2-1
CDR3aa: CASSFGLAGYYEQFF
CDR3nt: TGTGCCAGCAGCTTTGGACTAGCGGGGTACTATGAGCAGTTCTTC

d_gene: TRBD2
abundance: .
v_gene: TRBV19
j_gene: TRBJ2-3
CDR3aa: CASSGSSAASGGARDTQYF
CDR3nt: TGTGCCAGTAGCGGATCTTCCGCGGCTAGCGGGGGGGCCAGAGATACGCAGTATTTT

d_gene: TRBD1
abundance: .
v_gene: TRBV4-3
j_gene: TRBJ2-3
CDR3aa: CASSQVAGGLRTDTQYF
CDR3nt: TGCGCCAGCAGCCAAGTGGCAGGGGGCCTAAGAACAGATACGCAGTATTTT

d_gene: .
abundance: .
v_gene: TRBV11-1
j_gene: TRBJ2-3
CDR3aa: CASSLERVRDTQYF
CDR3nt: TGTGCCAGCAGCTTAGAGAGGGTTAGAGATACGCAGTATTTT

d_gene: .
abundance: .
v_gene: TRBV5-4
j_gene: TRBJ1-1
CDR3aa: CASSLPLFGKGNTEAFF
CDR3nt: TGTGCCAGCAGCTTGCCCCTTTTTGGGAAGGGGAACACTGAAGCTTTCTTT

d_gene: TRBD2
abundance: .
v_gene: TRBV5-1
j_gene: TRBJ2-7
CDR3aa: CASSLEPGGSYEQYF
CDR3nt: TGCGCCAGCAGCTTGGAGCCCGGGGGGTCCTACGAGCAGTACTTC

d_gene: .
abundance: .
v_gene: TRBV29-1
j_gene: TRBJ1-1
CDR3aa: CSVHGGELNTEAFF
CDR3nt: TGCAGCGTTCATGGAGGGGAGCTGAACACTGAAGCTTTCTTT

d_gene: .
abundance: .
v_gene: TRBV11-3
j_gene: TRBJ2-7
CDR3aa: CASSLEHTGYEQYF
CDR3nt: TGTGCCAGCAGCTTAGAGCATACAGGGTACGAGCAGTACTTC

d_gene: TRBD2
abundance: .
v_gene: TRBV2
j_gene: TRBJ2-7
CDR3aa: CASSQLAGGNYEQYF
CDR3nt: TGTGCCAGCAGTCAACTAGCGGGGGGTAACTACGAGCAGTACTTC

d_gene: .
abundance: .
v_gene: TRBV6-6
j_gene: TRBJ2-2
CDR3aa: CASSPTGGNTGELFF
CDR3nt: TGTGCCAGCAGCCCCACCGGGGGGAACACCGGGGAGCTGTTTTTT

d_gene: TRBD1
abundance: .
v_gene: TRBV19
j_gene: TRBJ2-7
CDR3aa: CASSHGQGSYEQYF
CDR3nt: TGTGCCAGTAGTCACGGACAGGGGAGCTACGAGCAGTACTTC